This entry lists 19 T cell receptor beta chains sequenced from one sample in a study of T cell responses to AZD1222 COVID-19 vaccine. Sequenced by immunoSEQ multiplex PCR; TCRdb stores in-frame clones only, minus some. The table lists some 110,000 clones, around 82% of them singletons, with about 9.7% in the top ten. The sample in question was peripheral blood, obtained on day 0 of AZD1222 vaccination. Receptors originate from an adult in good health.

This clone has only a few counts. The chain carries TRBV15 and TRBJ1-1, with D maybe TRBD1 (6 bases). The CDR3 runs 16 residues. The ends were cut back, 2 bases at V and 1 base at J, with 14 bases in the middle. CDR1 LNHNV and CDR2 YYDKDF come from the germline V gene (reference sequence). The CDR3 DNA reads TGTGCCACCAGCAGAACTGGGGGGCATCGGAACACTGAAGCTTTCTTT. It yields the protein CATSRTGGHRNTEAFF.

CDR3 loop: CASSYGEPQHF. The CDR3 DNA is TGTGCCAGCAGTTACGGAGAGCCCCAGCATTTT. The chain employs TRBV6-5 and TRBJ1-5, with D uncertain. The CDR3 spans 11 residues. CDR1 MNHEY and CDR2 SVGAGI come from the germline V gene. The V end lost 2 bases, the J end lost 8 bases, and 4 bases lay between the germline ends.

CDR3: CAWKARGTSTGELFF. As DNA, the CDR3 is TGTGCCTGGAAAGCGAGGGGAACGAGCACCGGGGAGCTGTTTTTT. The chain carries TRBV30 and TRBJ2-2; perhaps D is TRBD1 or TRBD2 (5 bases each). V lost 4 bases to trimming and J lost 4 bases, with 16 bases between them. CDR3 length: 15 amino acids. Germline assignment: CDR1 GTSNPN and CDR2 SVGIG (reference sequence).

The V gene is TRBV28, the J gene TRBJ1-5; D ambiguous. Looked up from germline, CDR1 is MDHEN and CDR2 is SYDVKM. This CDR3 is 14 amino acids long. Trimming removed 7 bases at V and 3 bases at J, with 13 bases between. CDR3 coding DNA: TGTGCCAGCACTCGTTTGTCTCACAATCAGCCCCAGCATTTT. This translates into CASTRLSHNQPQHF.

The chain carries TRBV19 and TRBJ1-1; possible D gene TRBD1, 5 bases. Trimming took 8 bases from V and 0 from J, leaving 10 bases between them. Germline loops: CDR1 LNHDA, CDR2 SQIVND (reference sequence). This CDR3 is built from 13 residues. The CDR3 nucleotides read TGTGCCAGTTGGGGGTCACTGAACACTGAAGCTTTCTTT. Encoded protein: CASWGSLNTEAFF. The full variable domain, in which reference TRBV19 and TRBJ1-1 provide the parts outside the CDR3, is DGGITQSPKYLFRKEGQNVTLSCEQNLNHDAMYWYRQDPGQGLRLIYYSQIVNDFQKGDIAEGYSVSREKKESFPLTVTSAQKNPTAFYLCASWGSLNTEAFFGQGTRLTVV.

This clone was seen only once. The chain combines TRBV5-1 with TRBJ1-1, with D perhaps TRBD1 (6 bases). Germline-derived CDR1 and CDR2 are SGHRS and YFSETQ. The ends were cut back, 1 base at V and 1 base at J, with 8 bases in the middle. The CDR3 is 14 amino acids. As DNA, the CDR3 is TGCGCCAGCAGCTTGTCCAGGGGGAACACTGAAGCTTTCTTT. Translation gives CASSLSRGNTEAFF.

This clone was counted between two and nine times. This chain uses TRBV7-2 with TRBJ1-2; D gene ambiguous. The V end lost 3 bases, the J end lost 4 bases, and 9 bases lay between the germline ends. The CDR3 consists of 13 residues. Germline CDR1 SGHTA, CDR2 FQGNSA. The DNA for the CDR3 is TGTGCCAGCAGCTTTGGACGGATCTATGGCTACACCTTC. It translates to CASSFGRIYGYTF.

V gene TRBV5-4 combines with J gene TRBJ2-7; no firm D call. Germline V gene sequence: CDR1 SGHNT, CDR2 YYREEE (reference sequence). There are 14 residues in the CDR3. Trimming took 0 bases from V and 0 from J, leaving 7 bases between them. This CDR3 reads CASSLGGVSYEQYF. Written as DNA, the CDR3 is TGTGCCAGCAGCTTGGGTGGGGTCTCCTACGAGCAGTACTTC. The full variable domain, completed using reference TRBV5-4 and TRBJ2-7, is ETGVTQSPTHLIKTRGQQVTLRCSSQSGHNTVSWYQQALGQGPQFIFQYYREEENGRGNFPPRFSGLQFPNYSSELNVNALELDDSALYLCASSLGGVSYEQYFGPGTRLTVT.

The CDR3 region is CSVEGSRDEQFF. In DNA form, the CDR3 reads TGCAGCGTTGAAGGCAGTAGGGATGAGCAGTTCTTC. The gene calls are TRBV29-1 and TRBJ2-1; no definite D call. The CDR3 is 12 residues long. Germline lookup yields CDR1 SQVTM and CDR2 ANQGSEA. V was clipped by 1 base and J by 8 bases, with 9 bases between them.

The chain joins TRBV7-9 to TRBJ2-7; no definite D call. The V end lost 5 bases, the J end lost 0 bases, and 2 bases lay between the germline ends. The V gene's germline CDR1 is SEHNR and CDR2 FQNEAQ (reference sequence). The CDR3 is 11 amino acids. This CDR3 is CASSVSYEQYF. CDR3 nucleotide sequence: TGTGCCAGCAGCGTCTCCTACGAGCAGTACTTC.

CDR3: CASSSGTNPTMRHF. As DNA, the CDR3 is TGTGCCAGCAGTTCCGGGACGAATCCCACAATGCGGCATTTT. The chain uses TRBV27 and TRBJ1-5; D might be TRBD1 (5 bases). Germline V gene sequence: CDR1 MNHEY, CDR2 SMNVEV (reference sequence). The germline V and J ends were trimmed by 4 bases and 15 bases, with 22 bases remaining between them. The CDR3 consists of 14 residues.

The chain is built from TRBV6-5 and TRBJ1-2; possibly TRBD1 for D (5 bases). CDR1 MNHEY and CDR2 SVGAGI come from the germline V gene. Between the trimmed V and J ends, which lost 6 bases and 1 base, there was a span of 9 bases. CDR3 length equals 13 residues. The CDR3 region is CASSPDSNYGYTF. The CDR3 nucleotides read TGTGCCAGCAGCCCAGACAGTAACTATGGCTACACCTTC.

The chain couples TRBV5-1 to TRBJ1-1, with a weak D call TRBD1 (5 bases). V was shortened by 0 bases and J by 1 base, with 16 bases between the two germline ends. Germline V gene lookup returns CDR1 SGHRS and CDR2 YFSETQ. The CDR3 is 17 residues long. As DNA, the CDR3 is TGCGCCAGCAGCTTGGCCCTGAGGGCAGGGACGAACACTGAAGCTTTCTTT. It yields the protein CASSLALRAGTNTEAFF.

This clone was seen only once. The chain links TRBV19 to TRBJ2-1; 10 bases match TRBD2. Germline CDR1 reads LNHDA; CDR2 reads SQIVND (reference sequence). This CDR3 contains 17 residues. With V trimmed by 6 bases and J by 4 bases, 12 bases remained unmatched. The CDR3 region has the DNA TGTGCCAGTAGCTGGGGGGCTAGCGGGGGCCTATACAATGAGCAGTTCTTC. It is translated as CASSWGASGGLYNEQFF.

As concerns this clone: An end of the junction differs from the germline gene, which may be a read error. The chain carries TRBV7-7 and TRBJ2-1; 9 bases align to TRBD1. Germline CDR1 reads SSHAT; CDR2 reads FNYEAQ (reference sequence). The CDR3 has 16 residues. CDR3 nucleotide sequence: TGTGCTAGCAGCTTAGCGCTACAGGGGGCGACCAATGAGCAGTTCTTC. The encoded protein is CASSLALQGATNEQFF.

The genes are TRBV3-1 (or the pseudogene TRBV3-2) and TRBJ1-5; D is perhaps TRBD1 (6 bases). V was clipped by 4 bases and J by 4 bases, with 14 bases between them. The CDR3 runs to 15 residues. Germline V lookup: CDR1 LGHDT, CDR2 YNNKEL (reference sequence). This CDR3 reads CASSLGTGSNQPQHF. In nucleotides, the CDR3 is TGTGCCAGCAGCCTCGGCACAGGGTCGAATCAGCCCCAGCATTTT.

The chain combines TRBV7-2 with TRBJ2-5; no clear D gene. With 0 bases removed from V and 2 bases from J, the gap between germline ends came to 10 bases. The CDR3 runs 15 residues. In germline, CDR1 is SGHTA, CDR2 FQGNSA. In DNA, the CDR3 is TGTGCCAGCAGCTTAGCGCCAGGATTTCAAGAGACCCAGTACTTC. Translation: CASSLAPGFQETQYF.

The rearrangement uses TRBV4-1 and TRBJ2-7; 7 nucleotides align to TRBD1. The CDR3 runs to 14 residues. V was pared by 8 bases and J by 5 bases, with 12 bases of the junction left unmatched. Germline V CDR1 and CDR2: MGHRA, YSYEKL. The DNA for the CDR3 is TGCGCCAGCGCCCGAGGGGGCGCAAGAGACGAGCAGTACTTC. This codes for CASARGGARDEQYF.

The chain is built from TRBV7-2 and TRBJ1-1, with a weak D call TRBD1 (6 bases). V was shortened by 4 bases and J by 6 bases, with 12 bases between the two germline ends. This CDR3 comprises 13 residues. CDR1 is SGHTA and CDR2 is FQGNSA in the germline V gene. Here the CDR3 reads CASSYRTVAEAFF. The CDR3 DNA reads as TGTGCCAGCAGCTACCGGACAGTTGCTGAAGCTTTCTTT.